This TCR beta chain was retrieved from a study of blood T cell repertoires in COVID-19. Study-wide context: There were acute and convalescent COVID-19 samples, and they came from the United States, Italy and Spain. Sources were T cells, B-cell-depleted T cells, or PBMCs; the material itself was cDNA or gDNA.

In the original analysis: The assay estimated nucleated cells by amplifying reference gene primers. Sequencing was performed with immunoSEQ multiplex PCR; in TCRdb, only in-frame clones are kept and a portion is missing. V and J calls and clone size are those listed in that table; D and trimming were worked out from the DNA. The sample comprises about 110,000 clones, about 86% of which are singletons, and 37% rests with the top ten. CDR1 SGHTA and CDR2 FQGNSA come from the germline V gene. The V end lost 7 bases, the J end lost 2 bases, and 19 bases lay between the germline ends. The length of the CDR3 is 16 residues.

The gene calls are TRBV7-2 and TRBJ2-3; perhaps TRBD1 as D (6 bases). This clonotype was sampled from an elderly man with acute or convalescent COVID-19. Sequenced material: peripheral blood. CDR3 nucleotides: TGTGCCAGCACCCCTAATCCGGGACACGCCACAGATACGCAGTATTTT. Protein: CASTPNPGHATDTQYF.